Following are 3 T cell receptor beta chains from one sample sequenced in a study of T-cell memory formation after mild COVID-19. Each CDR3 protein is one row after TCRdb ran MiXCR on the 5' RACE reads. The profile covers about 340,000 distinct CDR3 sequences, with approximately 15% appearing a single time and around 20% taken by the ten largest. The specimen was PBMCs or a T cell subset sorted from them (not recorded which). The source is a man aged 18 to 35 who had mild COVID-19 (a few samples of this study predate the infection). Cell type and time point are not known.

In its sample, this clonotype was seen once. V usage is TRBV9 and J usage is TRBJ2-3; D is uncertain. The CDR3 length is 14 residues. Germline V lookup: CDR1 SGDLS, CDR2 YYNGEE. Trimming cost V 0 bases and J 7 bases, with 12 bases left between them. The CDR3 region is CASSVARLANTQYF. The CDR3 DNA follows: TGTGCCAGCAGCGTAGCTAGGCTCGCTAATACGCAGTATTTT.

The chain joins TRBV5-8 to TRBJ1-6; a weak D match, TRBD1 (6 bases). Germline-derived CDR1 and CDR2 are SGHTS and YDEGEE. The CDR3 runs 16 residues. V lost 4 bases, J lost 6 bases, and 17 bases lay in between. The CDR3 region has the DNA TGTGCCAGCAGCCCAACTACAGGGAGCTTTAATTCACCCCTCCACTTT. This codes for CASSPTTGSFNSPLHF.

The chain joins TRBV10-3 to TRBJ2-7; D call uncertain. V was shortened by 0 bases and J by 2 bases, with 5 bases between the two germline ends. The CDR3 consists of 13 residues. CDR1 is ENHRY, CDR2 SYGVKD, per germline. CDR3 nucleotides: TGTGCCATCAGTGAGTCGATAGCCTACGAGCAGTACGTC. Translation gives CAISESIAYEQYV.